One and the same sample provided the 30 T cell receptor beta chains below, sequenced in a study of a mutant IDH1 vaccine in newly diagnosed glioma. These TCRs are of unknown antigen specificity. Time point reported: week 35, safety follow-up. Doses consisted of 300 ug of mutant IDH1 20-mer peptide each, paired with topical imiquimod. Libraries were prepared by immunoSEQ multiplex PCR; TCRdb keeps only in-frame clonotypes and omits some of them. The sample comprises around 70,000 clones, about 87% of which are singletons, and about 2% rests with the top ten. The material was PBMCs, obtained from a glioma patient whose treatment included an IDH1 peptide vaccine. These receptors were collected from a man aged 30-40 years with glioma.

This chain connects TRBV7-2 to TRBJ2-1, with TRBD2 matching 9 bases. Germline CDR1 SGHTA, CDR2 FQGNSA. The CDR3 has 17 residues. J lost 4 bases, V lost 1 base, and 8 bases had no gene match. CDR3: CASSLVSSGGPYNEQFF. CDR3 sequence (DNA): TGTGCCAGCAGCTTAGTTTCGAGCGGGGGGCCGTACAATGAGCAGTTCTTC.

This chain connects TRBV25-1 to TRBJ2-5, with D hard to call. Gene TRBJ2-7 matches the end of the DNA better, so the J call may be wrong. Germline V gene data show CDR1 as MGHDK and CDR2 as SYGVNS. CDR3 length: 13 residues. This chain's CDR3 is CASSEYVRYEQYF. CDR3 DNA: TGTGCCAGCAGTGAATACGTTCGGTACGAGCAGTACTTC.

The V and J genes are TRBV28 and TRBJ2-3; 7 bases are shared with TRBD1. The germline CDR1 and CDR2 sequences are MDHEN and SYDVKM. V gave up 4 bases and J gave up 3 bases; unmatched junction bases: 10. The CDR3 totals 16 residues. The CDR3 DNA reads TGTGCCAGCAGTTCCCCTAGGGGACAGCAGACAGATACGCAGTATTTT. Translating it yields CASSSPRGQQTDTQYF.

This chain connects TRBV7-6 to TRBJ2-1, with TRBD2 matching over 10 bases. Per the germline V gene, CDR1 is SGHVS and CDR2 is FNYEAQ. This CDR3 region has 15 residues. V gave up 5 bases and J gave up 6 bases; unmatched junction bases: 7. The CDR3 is CASSRGTSELNEQFF. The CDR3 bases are TGTGCCAGCAGCCGGGGGACTAGCGAGCTCAATGAGCAGTTCTTC. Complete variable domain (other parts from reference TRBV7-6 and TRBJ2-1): GAGVSQSPRYKVTKRGQDVALRCDPISGHVSLYWYRQALGQGPEFLTYFNYEAQQDKSGLPNDRFSAERPEGSISTLTIQRTEQRDSAMYRCASSRGTSELNEQFFGPGTRLTVL.

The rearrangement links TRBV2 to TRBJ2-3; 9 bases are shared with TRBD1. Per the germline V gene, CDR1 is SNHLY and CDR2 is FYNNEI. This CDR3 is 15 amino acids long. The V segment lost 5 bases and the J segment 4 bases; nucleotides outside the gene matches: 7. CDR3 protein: CASSRGQGVADTQYF. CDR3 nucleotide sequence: TGTGCCAGCAGTCGGGGACAGGGAGTGGCAGATACGCAGTATTTT.

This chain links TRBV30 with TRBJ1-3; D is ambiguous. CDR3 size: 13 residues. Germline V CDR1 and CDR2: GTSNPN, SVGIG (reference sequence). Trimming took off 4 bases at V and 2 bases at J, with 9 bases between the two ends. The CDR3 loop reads CAWTVTTGNTIYF. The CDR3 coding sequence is TGTGCCTGGACCGTTACTACTGGAAACACCATATATTTT.

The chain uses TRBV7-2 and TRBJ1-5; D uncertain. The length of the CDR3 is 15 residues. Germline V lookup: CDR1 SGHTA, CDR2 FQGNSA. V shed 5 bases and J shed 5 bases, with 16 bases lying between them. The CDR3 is CASSVTATLDQPQHF. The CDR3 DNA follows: TGTGCCAGCAGCGTAACAGCTACCCTTGATCAGCCCCAGCATTTT.

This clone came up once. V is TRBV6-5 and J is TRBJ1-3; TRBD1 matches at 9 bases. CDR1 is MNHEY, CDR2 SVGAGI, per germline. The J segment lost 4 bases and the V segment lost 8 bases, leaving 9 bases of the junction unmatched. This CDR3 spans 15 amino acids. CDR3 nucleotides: TGTGCCAGCCGTACAGGGGGCGAAGTCGGAAACACCATATATTTT. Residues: CASRTGGEVGNTIYF.

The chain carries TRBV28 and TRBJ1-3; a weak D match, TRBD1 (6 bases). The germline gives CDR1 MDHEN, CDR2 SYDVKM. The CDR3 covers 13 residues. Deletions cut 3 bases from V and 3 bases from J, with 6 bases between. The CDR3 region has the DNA TGTGCCAGCAGTTTGGGACATGGAAACACCATATATTTT. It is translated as CASSLGHGNTIYF.

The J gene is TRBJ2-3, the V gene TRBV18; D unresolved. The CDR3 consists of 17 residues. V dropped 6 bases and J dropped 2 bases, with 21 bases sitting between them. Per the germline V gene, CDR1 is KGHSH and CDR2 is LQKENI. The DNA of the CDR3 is TGTGCCAGCTCCCTCGAAAGTTCTAGGGCGACCACAGATACGCAGTATTTT. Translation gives CASSLESSRATTDTQYF.

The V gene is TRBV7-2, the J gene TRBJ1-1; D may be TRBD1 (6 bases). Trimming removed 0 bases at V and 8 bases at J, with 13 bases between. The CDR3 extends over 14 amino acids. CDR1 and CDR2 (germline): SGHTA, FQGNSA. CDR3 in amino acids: CASSLASQGFEAFF. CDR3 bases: TGTGCCAGCAGCTTAGCGAGTCAGGGGTTCGAAGCTTTCTTT.

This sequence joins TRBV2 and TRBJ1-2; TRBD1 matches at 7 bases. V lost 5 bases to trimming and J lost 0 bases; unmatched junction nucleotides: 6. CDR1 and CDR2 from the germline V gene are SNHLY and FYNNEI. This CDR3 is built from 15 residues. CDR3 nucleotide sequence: TGTGCCAGCAGTCCACAGGGACAGCCTAACTATGGCTACACCTTC. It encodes CASSPQGQPNYGYTF.

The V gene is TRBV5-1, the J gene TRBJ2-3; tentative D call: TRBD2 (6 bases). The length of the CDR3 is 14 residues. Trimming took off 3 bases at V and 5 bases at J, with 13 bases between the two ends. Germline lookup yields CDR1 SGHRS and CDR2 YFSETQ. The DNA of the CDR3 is TGCGCCAGCAGCTCGGGGGAAGCTGGAGATACGCAGTATTTT. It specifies CASSSGEAGDTQYF.

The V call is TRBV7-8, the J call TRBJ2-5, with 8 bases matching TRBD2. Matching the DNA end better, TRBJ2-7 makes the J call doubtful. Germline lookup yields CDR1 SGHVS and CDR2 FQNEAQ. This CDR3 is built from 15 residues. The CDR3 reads CASRPRTSLSYEQYF. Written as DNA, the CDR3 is TGTGCCAGCAGACCAAGGACTAGCCTGTCCTACGAGCAGTACTTC.

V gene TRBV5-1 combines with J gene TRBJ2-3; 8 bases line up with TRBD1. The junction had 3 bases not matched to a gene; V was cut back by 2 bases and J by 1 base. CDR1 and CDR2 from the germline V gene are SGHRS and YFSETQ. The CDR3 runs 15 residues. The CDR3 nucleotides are TGCGCCAGCAGCTTAGACAGGGGTGGCACAGATACGCAGTATTTT. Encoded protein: CASSLDRGGTDTQYF.

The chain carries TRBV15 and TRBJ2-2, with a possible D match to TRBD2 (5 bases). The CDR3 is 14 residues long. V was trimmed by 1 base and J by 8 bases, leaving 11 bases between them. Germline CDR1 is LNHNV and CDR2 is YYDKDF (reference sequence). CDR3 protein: CATSRAEDFGELFF. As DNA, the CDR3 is TGTGCCACCAGCAGAGCCGAGGACTTTGGGGAGCTGTTTTTT.

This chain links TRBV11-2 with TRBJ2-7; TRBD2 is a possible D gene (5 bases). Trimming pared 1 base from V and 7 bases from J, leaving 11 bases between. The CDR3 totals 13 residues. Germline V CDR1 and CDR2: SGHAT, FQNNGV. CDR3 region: CASSLVREREQYF. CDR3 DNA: TGTGCCAGCAGCTTAGTGAGGGAGCGGGAGCAGTACTTC.

DNA for the CDR3: TGCGCCAGCAGCCAGGGGGTCATTGCACCCCTCCACTTT. Its protein is CASSQGVIAPLHF. The chain has TRBV4-1 and TRBJ1-6; D might be TRBD1 (5 bases). The germline gives CDR1 MGHRA, CDR2 YSYEKL. The V end was cut by 3 bases, the J end by 11 bases, with 11 bases between. This CDR3 comprises 13 residues.

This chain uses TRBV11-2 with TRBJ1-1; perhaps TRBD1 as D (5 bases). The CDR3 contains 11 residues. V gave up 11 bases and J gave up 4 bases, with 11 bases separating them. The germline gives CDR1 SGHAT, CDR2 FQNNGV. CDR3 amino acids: CAGRQGTEAFF. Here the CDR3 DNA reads TGTGCCGGTAGGCAGGGCACTGAAGCTTTCTTT. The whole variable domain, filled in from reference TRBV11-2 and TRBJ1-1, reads EAGVAQSPRYKIIEKRQSVAFWCNPISGHATLYWYQQILGQGPKLLIQFQNNGVVDDSQLPKDRFSAERLKGVDSTLKIQPAKLEDSAVYLCAGRQGTEAFFGQGTRLTVV.

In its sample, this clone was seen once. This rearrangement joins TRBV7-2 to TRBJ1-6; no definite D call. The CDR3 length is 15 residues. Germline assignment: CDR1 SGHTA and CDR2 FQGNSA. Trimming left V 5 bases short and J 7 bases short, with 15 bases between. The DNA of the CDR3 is TGTGCCAGCAGCACGAACGGGGTTCTCAATTCACCCCTCCACTTT. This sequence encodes CASSTNGVLNSPLHF.

In DNA, the CDR3 is TGTGCCAGCAGTGCAGGGCCCTATGGGTCACCCCTCCACTTT. Translated, it gives CASSAGPYGSPLHF. V is TRBV6-1 and J is TRBJ1-6; possibly TRBD1 for D (5 bases). The CDR3 spans 14 residues. Trimming removed 4 bases at V and 10 bases at J, with 14 bases between. Germline V CDR1 and CDR2: MNHNS, SASEGT.

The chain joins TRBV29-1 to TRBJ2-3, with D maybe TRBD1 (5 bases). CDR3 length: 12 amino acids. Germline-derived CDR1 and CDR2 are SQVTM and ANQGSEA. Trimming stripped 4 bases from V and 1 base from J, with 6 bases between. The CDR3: CSVATGTDTQYF. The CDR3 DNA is TGCAGCGTTGCGACAGGCACAGATACGCAGTATTTT.

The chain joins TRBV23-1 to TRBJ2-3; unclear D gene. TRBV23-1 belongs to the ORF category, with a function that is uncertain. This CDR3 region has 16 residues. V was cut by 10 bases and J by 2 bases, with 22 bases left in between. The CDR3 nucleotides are TGCGCCAACCCCAGCCCACGAACACCCAACACAGATACGCAGTATTTT. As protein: CANPSPRTPNTDTQYF.

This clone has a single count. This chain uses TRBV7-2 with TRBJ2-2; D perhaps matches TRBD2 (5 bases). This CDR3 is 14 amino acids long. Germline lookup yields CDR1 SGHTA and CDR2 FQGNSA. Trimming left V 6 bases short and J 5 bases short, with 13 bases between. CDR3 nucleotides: TGTGCCAGCAGGCCAAACACGGGGACCGGGGAGCTGTTTTTT. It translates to CASRPNTGTGELFF.

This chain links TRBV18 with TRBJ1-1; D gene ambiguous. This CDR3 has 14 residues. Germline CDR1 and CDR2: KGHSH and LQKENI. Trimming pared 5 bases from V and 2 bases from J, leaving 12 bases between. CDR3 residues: CASSSPAGNTEAFF. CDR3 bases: TGTGCCAGCTCATCCCCCGCAGGTAACACTGAAGCTTTCTTT.

The CDR3, as DNA: TGTGCCAGCAGCCCACAGGGGCCTCAGTCAGGCGAGCAGTACTTC. This codes for CASSPQGPQSGEQYF. V usage is TRBV7-9 and J usage is TRBJ2-7, with TRBD1 matching over 7 bases. Per the germline V gene, CDR1 is SEHNR and CDR2 is FQNEAQ (reference sequence). The CDR3 is made up of 15 amino acids. V lost 5 bases and J lost 6; bases outside the gene matches: 13.

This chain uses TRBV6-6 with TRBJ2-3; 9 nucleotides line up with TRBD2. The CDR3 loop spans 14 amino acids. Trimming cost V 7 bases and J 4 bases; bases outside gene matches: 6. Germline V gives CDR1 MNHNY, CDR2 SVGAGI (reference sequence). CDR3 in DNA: TGTGCCAGCACTAGCGGGATTCAGCCAGATACGCAGTATTTT. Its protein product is CASTSGIQPDTQYF.

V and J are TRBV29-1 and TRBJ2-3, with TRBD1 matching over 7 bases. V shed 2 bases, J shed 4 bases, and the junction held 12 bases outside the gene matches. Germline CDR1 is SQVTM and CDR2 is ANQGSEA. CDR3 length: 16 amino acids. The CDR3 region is CSVESRRQGNPDTQYF. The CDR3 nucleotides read TGCAGCGTTGAAAGTAGGAGACAGGGAAATCCAGATACGCAGTATTTT.

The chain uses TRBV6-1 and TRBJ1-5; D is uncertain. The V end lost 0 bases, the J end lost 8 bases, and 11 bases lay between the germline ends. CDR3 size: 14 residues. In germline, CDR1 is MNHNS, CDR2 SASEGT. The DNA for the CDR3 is TGTGCCAGCAGTGAAGCGAGGTCTGTTAAGCCCCAGCATTTT. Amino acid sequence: CASSEARSVKPQHF.

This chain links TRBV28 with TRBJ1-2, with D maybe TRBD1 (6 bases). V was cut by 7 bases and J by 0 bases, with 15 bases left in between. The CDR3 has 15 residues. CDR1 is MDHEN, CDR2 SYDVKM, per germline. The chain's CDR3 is CASKLQGQSNYGYTF. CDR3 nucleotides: TGTGCCAGCAAGCTACAGGGCCAATCTAACTATGGCTACACCTTC.